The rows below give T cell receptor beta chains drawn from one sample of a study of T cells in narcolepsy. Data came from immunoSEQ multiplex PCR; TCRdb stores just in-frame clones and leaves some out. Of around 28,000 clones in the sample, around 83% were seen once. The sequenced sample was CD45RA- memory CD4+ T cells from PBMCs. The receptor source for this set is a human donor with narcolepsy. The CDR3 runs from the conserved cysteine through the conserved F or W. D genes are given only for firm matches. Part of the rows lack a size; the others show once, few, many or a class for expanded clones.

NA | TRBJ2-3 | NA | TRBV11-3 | CASSSTGSSTDTQYF | TGTGCCAGCAGCTCAACAGGGTCTAGCACAGATACGCAGTATTTT
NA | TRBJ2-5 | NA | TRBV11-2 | CASSLGGRAGEGETQYF | TGTGCCAGCAGCCTGGGCGGTCGGGCAGGGGAAGGAGAGACCCAGTACTTC
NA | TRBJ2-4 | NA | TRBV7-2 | CASSDRGRNIQYF | TGTGCCAGCAGCGACCGGGGCCGGAACATTCAGTACTTC
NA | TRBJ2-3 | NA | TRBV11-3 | CASSLGGRTDTQYF | TGTGCCAGCAGCTTAGGAGGACGCACAGATACGCAGTATTTT
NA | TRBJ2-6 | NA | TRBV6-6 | CASSAGTLWFVLTF | TGTGCCAGCAGTGCCGGGACCCTCTGGTTCGTCCTGACTTTC
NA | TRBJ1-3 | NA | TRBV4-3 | CASSQTTGNTIYF | TGCGCCAGCAGCCAAACAACTGGAAACACCATATATTTT
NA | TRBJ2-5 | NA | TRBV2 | CASREHTSAETQYF | TGTGCCAGCAGGGAACATACTAGTGCGGAGACCCAGTACTTC
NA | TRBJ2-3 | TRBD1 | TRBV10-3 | CAISESGRGISTDTQYF | TGTGCCATCAGTGAGTCAGGCAGGGGGATTAGCACAGATACGCAGTATTTT
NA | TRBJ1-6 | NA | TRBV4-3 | CASSQGAGENSPLHF | TGCGCCAGCAGCCAAGGGGCAGGAGAAAATTCACCCCTCCACTTT
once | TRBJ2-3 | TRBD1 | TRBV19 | CASSATGTDTQYF | TGTGCCAGTAGTGCGACAGGGACAGATACGCAGTATTTT
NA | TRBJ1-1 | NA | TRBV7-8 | CASSPTITGNGENTEAFF | TGTGCCAGCAGCCCTACCATAACAGGGAATGGGGAGAACACTGAAGCTTTCTTT
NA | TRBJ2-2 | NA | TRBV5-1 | CASSLLNTGELFF | TGCGCCAGCAGCTTGCTAAACACCGGGGAGCTGTTTTTT
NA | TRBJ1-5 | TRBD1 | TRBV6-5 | CASSGDQGVQPQHF | TGTGCCAGCAGTGGGGACCAGGGGGTGCAGCCCCAGCATTTT
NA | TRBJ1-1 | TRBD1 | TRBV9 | CASSPGDRALAEAFF | TGTGCCAGCAGCCCCGGGGACAGGGCTTTGGCTGAAGCTTTCTTT
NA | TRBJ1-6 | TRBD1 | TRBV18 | CASSLQGGNSPLHF | TGTGCCAGCTCACTACAGGGGGGGAATTCACCCCTCCACTTT
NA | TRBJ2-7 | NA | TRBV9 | CASSVEGSSYEQYF | TGTGCCAGCAGCGTAGAGGGAAGCTCCTACGAGCAGTACTTC
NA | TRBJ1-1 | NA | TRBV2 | CASSGGSRSTEAFF | TGTGCCAGCAGTGGGGGGTCGCGGAGCACTGAAGCTTTCTTT
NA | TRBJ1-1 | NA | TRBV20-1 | CSAPDNAEAFF | TGCAGTGCCCCAGATAACGCTGAAGCTTTCTTT
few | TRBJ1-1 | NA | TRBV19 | CASSIDIDSEAFF | TGTGCCAGTAGTATAGATATTGACTCCGAAGCTTTCTTT
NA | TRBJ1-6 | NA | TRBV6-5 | CASRPSGGYNSPLHF | TGTGCCAGCAGACCTTCGGGGGGCTATAATTCACCCCTCCACTTT
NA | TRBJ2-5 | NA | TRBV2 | CASSEQRSGETQYF | TGTGCCAGCAGTGAACAGCGCAGTGGGGAGACCCAGTACTTC
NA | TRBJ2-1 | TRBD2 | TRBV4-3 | CASSQDRGGGYNEQFF | TGCGCCAGCAGCCAAGATCGGGGCGGGGGGTACAATGAGCAGTTCTTC